These 21 T cell receptor beta chains originate from one sample sequenced in a study of T cells after yellow fever vaccination. TCRdb reanalysed the 5' RACE reads using MiXCR and keeps one entry per CDR3 protein. The sample has about 630,000 distinct CDR3 sequences, 10% to 15% seen once; the top ten hold about 15%. Source: PBMCs, taken on the day of the yellow fever booster vaccination. The receptor set was obtained from a man aged 30 to 45 who received the YFV17D yellow fever vaccine.

This clonotype came up a few times. The V gene is TRBV12-3 or TRBV12-4, the J gene TRBJ1-2, with 9 positions matching TRBD1. The V and J ends lost 7 bases and 5 bases, in that order; junction bases with no gene match: 11. The CDR3 consists of 15 residues. This CDR3 reads CASTSRQGGLYGYTF. In nucleotides, the CDR3 is TGTGCCAGCACCTCCCGACAGGGGGGATTATATGGCTACACCTTC.

The genes are TRBV16 and TRBJ2-7; 7 bases map to TRBD2. The ends lost 2 bases at V and 5 bases at J; junction bases unmatched: 15. CDR3 size: 17 residues. Germline lookup yields CDR1 KGHSY and CDR2 FQNENV. The CDR3 spells CASSQTLGGGINHEQYF. As DNA, the CDR3 is TGTGCCAGCAGCCAAACCCTTGGCGGGGGTATAAACCACGAGCAGTACTTC. The variable domain in full, completed from reference TRBV16 and TRBJ2-7, reads GEEVAQTPKHLVRGEGQKAKLYCAPIKGHSYVFWYQQVLKNEFKFLISFQNENVFDETGMPKERFSAKCLPNSPCSLEIQATKLEDSAVYFCASSQTLGGGINHEQYFGPGTRLTVT.

This clonotype has only a few counts. The chain uses TRBV29-1 and TRBJ1-2; no definite D call. The germline V gene has CDR1 SQVTM and CDR2 ANQGSEA. Trimming removed 2 bases at V and 4 bases at J, with 11 bases between. This CDR3 has 13 residues. This CDR3 reads CSVELPQIYGYTF. CDR3 sequence (DNA): TGCAGCGTTGAACTCCCCCAGATCTATGGCTACACCTTC.

V and J are TRBV7-2 and TRBJ1-5; no definite D call. The V end lost 8 bases, the J end lost 3 bases, and 11 bases lay between the germline ends. The V gene's germline CDR1 is SGHTA and CDR2 FQGNSA. This CDR3 has 13 residues. The CDR3 DNA sequence: TGTGCCAGCCGGAGGGCACCCAATCAGCCCCAGCATTTT. Translation gives CASRRAPNQPQHF.

In its sample, this clonotype was seen a few times. The rearrangement joins TRBV20-1 to TRBJ2-1; D gene uncertain. The CDR3 runs 14 residues. The germline V gene has CDR1 DFQATT and CDR2 SNEGSKA (reference sequence). The V and J ends lost 3 bases and 2 bases respectively, with 11 bases between them. DNA for the CDR3: TGCAGTGCTAGGCGGCTAGGGACCTACAATGAGCAGTTCTTC. This encodes CSARRLGTYNEQFF.

The rearrangement uses TRBV7-2 and TRBJ2-1; TRBD2 matches 9 bases. Losses at the gene ends were 8 bases for V and 7 bases for J; bases not matched to a gene: 15. The CDR3 extends over 16 amino acids. Germline V gene data show CDR1 as SGHTA and CDR2 as FQGNSA. The CDR3 DNA follows: TGTGCCAGCGTCCCTGTAGGGCTGCGGGGGGGGAATGAGCAGTTCTTC. This translates into CASVPVGLRGGNEQFF.

This clonotype occurred many times. The rearrangement uses TRBV12-3 or TRBV12-4 and TRBJ2-1; tentative D call: TRBD2 (6 bases). Trimming removed 5 bases at V and 3 bases at J, with 11 bases between. The CDR3 runs to 14 residues. In DNA, the CDR3 is TGTGCCAGCAGTCTCGGGACTTTCTACAATGAGCAGTTCTTC. It translates to CASSLGTFYNEQFF.

In regard to this clonotype: An end of the junction does not agree with germline; a read error may underlie this. The chain couples TRBV7-2 to TRBJ2-3; 8 nucleotides align to TRBD2. The CDR3 contains 16 residues. CDR1 is SGHTA, CDR2 FQGNSA, per germline. The CDR3 here is CASSSISGKSTDTLCF. CDR3 bases: TGTGCCAGCAGCTCCATTAGCGGGAAGAGCACAGATACGCTGTGTTTT.

This clonotype was seen only a few times. The chain uses TRBV27 and TRBJ2-7; D is tentatively TRBD1 or TRBD2 (5 bases each). In germline, CDR1 is MNHEY, CDR2 SMNVEV (reference sequence). The CDR3 is 13 residues long. Trimming took off 5 bases at V and 6 bases at J, with 14 bases between the two ends. CDR3 sequence: CASSLGPDLEQYF. Here the CDR3 DNA reads TGTGCCAGCAGTCTGGGACCGGATCTCGAGCAGTACTTC.

The genes are TRBV12-3 or TRBV12-4 and TRBJ2-3; D is possibly TRBD1 or TRBD2 (5 bases each). The CDR3 covers 14 residues. Trimming stripped 4 bases from V and 4 bases from J, with 12 bases between. Here the CDR3 DNA reads TGTGCCAGCAGTTCCGGGGCAGCCCCAGATACGCAGTATTTT. Protein sequence: CASSSGAAPDTQYF.

The rearrangement uses TRBV6-1 and TRBJ2-3; tentative D call: TRBD2 (6 bases). The V and J ends lost 6 bases and 7 bases respectively, with 17 bases between them. CDR1 and CDR2 (germline): MNHNS, SASEGT. The CDR3 extends over 14 amino acids. This CDR3 is CASRPGTPGHTQYF. In nucleotides, the CDR3 is TGTGCCAGCAGACCCGGGACTCCTGGCCATACGCAGTATTTT.

The chain is built from TRBV6-2 or TRBV6-3 and TRBJ2-7, with 9 bases lining up with TRBD1. Trimming took 6 bases from V and 3 from J; bases not matched to a gene: 9. Germline V lookup: CDR1 MNHEY, CDR2 SVGEGT. CDR3 length equals 15 residues. The CDR3 sequence is CASRSRTGAFYEQYF. In nucleotides, the CDR3 is TGTGCCAGCAGGAGCCGGACAGGGGCCTTCTACGAGCAGTACTTC.

This clonotype was counted between two and nine times. The CDR3 bases are TGTGCCAGCAGCCTAGAGCCCGGCCCAGAGCTGTTTTTT. Translated: CASSLEPGPELFF. The V gene is TRBV9, the J gene TRBJ2-2; D not certain. The CDR3 is made up of 13 amino acids. The germline V and J ends were trimmed by 4 bases and 11 bases, with 15 bases remaining between them. The germline V gene has CDR1 SGDLS and CDR2 YYNGEE. The full variable domain, its missing parts supplied by reference TRBV9 and TRBJ2-2, is DSGVTQTPKHLITATGQRVTLRCSPRSGDLSVYWYQQSLDQGLQFLIQYYNGEERAKGNILERFSAQQFPDLHSELNLSSLELGDSALYFCASSLEPGPELFFGEGSRLTVL.

This clonotype has just a few counts. The chain uses TRBV5-1 and TRBJ1-1, with 7 positions matching TRBD1. This CDR3 is built from 14 residues. In germline, CDR1 is SGHRS, CDR2 YFSETQ. J was trimmed by 8 bases and V by 3 bases; bases with no gene match: 10. CDR3 sequence reads: CASSSGTEGTEAFF. CDR3 in DNA: TGCGCCAGCAGCTCCGGGACAGAGGGAACCGAAGCTTTCTTT.

This clonotype was seen only a few times. The chain links TRBV7-2 to TRBJ2-7; 14 positions match TRBD2. The CDR3 covers 16 residues. J gave up 6 bases and V 4 bases, and 8 bases lay outside the gene matches. CDR1 and CDR2 (germline): SGHTA, FQGNSA. The CDR3 is CASSSQGLAGAREQYF. The CDR3, as DNA: TGTGCCAGCAGCTCGCAGGGACTAGCGGGAGCGCGCGAGCAGTACTTC. The whole variable domain, remainder taken from reference TRBV7-2 and TRBJ2-7, is GAGVSQSPSNKVTEKGKDVELRCDPISGHTALYWYRQSLGQGLEFLIYFQGNSAPDKSGLPSDRFSAERTGGSVSTLTIQRTQQEDSAVYLCASSSQGLAGAREQYFGPGTRLTVT.

This chain joins TRBV7-9 and TRBJ2-7; 10 positions agree with TRBD1. This CDR3 is built from 15 residues. With 6 bases clipped from V and 6 bases from J, the junction kept 11 bases outside the gene matches. Germline V CDR1 and CDR2: SEHNR, FQNEAQ (reference sequence). In nucleotides, the CDR3 is TGTGCCAGCAGTCGGGGACAGGGGCTAAGGACCGAGCAGTACTTC. Its protein is CASSRGQGLRTEQYF.

This clonotype was detected a few times. This chain links TRBV30 with TRBJ2-1; 8 nucleotides match TRBD1. Germline V gene data show CDR1 as GTSNPN and CDR2 as SVGIG (reference sequence). This CDR3 contains 14 residues. With V trimmed by 5 bases and J by 6 bases, 9 bases remained unmatched. CDR3 residues: CAWGRQGIGNEQFF. The CDR3 nucleotides read TGTGCCTGGGGTCGACAGGGGATAGGCAATGAGCAGTTCTTC.

This clonotype appeared many times. The chain couples TRBV29-1 to TRBJ2-1; unclear D gene. In germline, CDR1 is SQVTM, CDR2 ANQGSEA. V was pared by 3 bases and J by 4 bases, with 10 bases between. This CDR3 has 13 amino acids. The CDR3 region is CSVDLASYNEQFF. The CDR3 bases are TGCAGCGTTGATCTGGCCTCGTACAATGAGCAGTTCTTC.

The rearrangement joins TRBV20-1 to TRBJ2-7, with TRBD2 matching 11 bases. This CDR3 is built from 17 residues. The V and J ends lost 1 base and 5 bases, in that order; junction bases with no gene match: 13. Germline V gene sequence: CDR1 DFQATT, CDR2 SNEGSKA (reference sequence). The DNA of the CDR3 is TGCAGTGCTAGAGCTGGAACTAGCGGGAGCATCCGGCACGAGCAGTACTTC. As protein: CSARAGTSGSIRHEQYF.

In this sample, this clonotype turned up a few times. The V call is TRBV30, the J call TRBJ2-1; D unresolved. This CDR3 is 13 amino acids long. Trimming removed 5 bases at V and 0 bases at J, with 8 bases between. Germline V gene lookup returns CDR1 GTSNPN and CDR2 SVGIG (reference sequence). The CDR3 DNA is TGTGCCTGGTCTAGGAGCTCCTACAATGAGCAGTTCTTC. It yields the protein CAWSRSSYNEQFF.

The chain has TRBV6-5 and TRBJ2-7, with TRBD2 matching over 7 bases. The trim removed 4 bases at V and 2 bases at J, leaving 5 bases unmatched. From germline, CDR1 is MNHEY and CDR2 SVGAGI. This CDR3 region has 14 residues. DNA of the CDR3: TGTGCCAGCAGTTTCTCAGCGGGACCCTACGAGCAGTACTTC. This sequence encodes CASSFSAGPYEQYF.